The rows below give T cell receptor beta chains drawn from one sample of a study of blood T cell repertoires in COVID-19. Here immunoSEQ multiplex PCR was the method, and the copy in TCRdb shows in-frame clones only, minus some. The sample lists approximately 240,000 clones, about 89% occurring once. Material: PBMCs or T cells enriched from blood (not recorded which). The origin of the receptors is a woman younger than 35 who had recovered from COVID-19. CDR3s include the opening cysteine and the closing phenylalanine or tryptophan. Fields, in order: clone size, J gene, V gene, D gene, CDR3 protein, CDR3 DNA. D genes are given only for firm matches. The size field is filled for only some rows; it gives once, few, many or a size class.

-	TRBJ2-6	TRBV28	-	CASSFIRGPRSGANVLTF	TGTGCCAGCAGTTTCATCAGGGGACCCCGCTCTGGGGCCAACGTCCTGACTTTC
-	TRBJ2-7	TRBV27	-	CASSLAGYYEQYF	TGTGCCAGCAGTTTGGCAGGGTACTACGAGCAGTACTTC
-	TRBJ2-1	TRBV9	TRBD1	CASSVRDRENEQFF	TGTGCCAGCAGCGTCCGGGACAGGGAGAATGAGCAGTTCTTC
-	TRBJ2-3	TRBV5-1	-	CATKGSFSTDTQYF	TGCGCCACCAAGGGGTCCTTTAGCACAGATACGCAGTATTTT
-	TRBJ1-2	TRBV27	TRBD1	CASSLAGQALWDGYTF	TGTGCCAGCAGTTTGGCGGGACAGGCTCTCTGGGATGGCTACACCTTC
-	TRBJ2-1	TRBV4-1	TRBD2	CASSQAGTSYNEQFF	TGCGCCAGCAGCCAGGCCGGGACTAGCTATAATGAGCAGTTCTTC
-	TRBJ1-2	TRBV5-4	-	CASSSELGANYGYTF	TGTGCCAGCAGCTCCGAGCTGGGAGCTAACTATGGCTACACCTTC
-	TRBJ1-1	TRBV27	-	CASSLWAGGNTEAFF	TGTGCCAGCAGTTTATGGGCCGGGGGAAACACTGAAGCTTTCTTT
once	TRBJ2-7	TRBV28	TRBD2	CASSLSGASYEQYF	TGTGCCAGCAGTTTAAGCGGGGCCTCCTACGAGCAGTACTTC
few	TRBJ1-2	TRBV5-1	-	CASSLGQANYGYTF	TGCGCCAGCAGCTTGGGACAGGCTAACTATGGCTACACCTTC
-	TRBJ1-5	TRBV2	TRBD1	CASSRTGGSSQPQHF	TGTGCCAGCAGTAGGACAGGGGGCTCTAGTCAGCCCCAGCATTTT
once	TRBJ2-7	TRBV11-2	TRBD2	CASSYRIGGGPGEQYF	TGTGCCAGCAGCTACCGGATCGGGGGAGGGCCGGGGGAGCAGTACTTC
-	TRBJ1-5	TRBV2	-	CASSEALRVQPQHF	TGTGCCAGCAGTGAAGCGCTTCGGGTACAGCCCCAGCATTTT